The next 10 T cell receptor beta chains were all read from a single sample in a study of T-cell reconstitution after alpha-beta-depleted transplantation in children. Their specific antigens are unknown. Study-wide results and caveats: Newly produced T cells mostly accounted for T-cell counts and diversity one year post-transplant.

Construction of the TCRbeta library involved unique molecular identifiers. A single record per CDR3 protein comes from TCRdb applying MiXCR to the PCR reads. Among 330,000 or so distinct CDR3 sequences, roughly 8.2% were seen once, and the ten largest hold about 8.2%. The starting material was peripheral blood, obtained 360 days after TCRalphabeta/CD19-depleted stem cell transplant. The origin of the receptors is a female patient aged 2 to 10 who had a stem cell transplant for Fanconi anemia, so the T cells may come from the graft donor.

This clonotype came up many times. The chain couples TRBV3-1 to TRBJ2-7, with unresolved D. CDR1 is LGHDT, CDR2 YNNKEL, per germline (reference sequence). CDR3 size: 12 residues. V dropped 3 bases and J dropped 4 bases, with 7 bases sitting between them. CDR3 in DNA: TGTGCCAGCAGCCAGGTCTTTTACGAGCAGTACTTC. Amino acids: CASSQVFYEQYF.

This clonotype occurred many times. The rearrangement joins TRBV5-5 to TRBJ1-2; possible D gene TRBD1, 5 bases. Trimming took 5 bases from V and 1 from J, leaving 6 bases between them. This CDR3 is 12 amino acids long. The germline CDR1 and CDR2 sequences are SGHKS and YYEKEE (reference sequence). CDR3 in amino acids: CASRQGNYGYTF. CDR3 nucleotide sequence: TGTGCCAGCAGGCAGGGTAACTATGGCTACACCTTC.

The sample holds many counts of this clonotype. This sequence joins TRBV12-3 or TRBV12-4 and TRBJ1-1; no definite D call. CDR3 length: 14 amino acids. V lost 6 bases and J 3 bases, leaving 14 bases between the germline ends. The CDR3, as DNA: TGTGCCAGCAGCTTTTCGACTGCGCACACTGAAGCTTTCTTT. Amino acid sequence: CASSFSTAHTEAFF.

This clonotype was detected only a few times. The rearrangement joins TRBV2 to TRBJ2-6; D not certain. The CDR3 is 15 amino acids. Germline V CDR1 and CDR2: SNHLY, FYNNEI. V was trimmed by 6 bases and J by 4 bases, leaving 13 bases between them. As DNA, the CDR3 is TGTGCCAGCAGAACCAGTGCTCACGGGGCCAACGTCCTGACTTTC. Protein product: CASRTSAHGANVLTF. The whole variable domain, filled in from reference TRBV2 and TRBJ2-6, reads EPEVTQTPSHQVTQMGQEVILRCVPISNHLYFYWYRQILGQKVEFLVSFYNNEISEKSEIFDDQFSVERPDGSNFTLKIRSTKLEDSAMYFCASRTSAHGANVLTFGAGSRLTVL.

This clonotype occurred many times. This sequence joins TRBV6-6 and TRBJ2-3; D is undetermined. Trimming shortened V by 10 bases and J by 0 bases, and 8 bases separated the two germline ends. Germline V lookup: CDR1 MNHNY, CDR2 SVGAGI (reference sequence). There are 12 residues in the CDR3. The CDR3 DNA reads TGTGCCATCCATACTAGCACAGATACGCAGTATTTT. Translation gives CAIHTSTDTQYF.

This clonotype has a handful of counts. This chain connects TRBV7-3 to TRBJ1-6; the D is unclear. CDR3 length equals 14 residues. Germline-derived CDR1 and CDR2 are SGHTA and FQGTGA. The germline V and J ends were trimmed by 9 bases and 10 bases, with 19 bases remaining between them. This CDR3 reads CASSDLGPGSPLHF. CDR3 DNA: TGTGCCAGTTCTGATCTCGGTCCGGGGTCACCCCTCCACTTT.

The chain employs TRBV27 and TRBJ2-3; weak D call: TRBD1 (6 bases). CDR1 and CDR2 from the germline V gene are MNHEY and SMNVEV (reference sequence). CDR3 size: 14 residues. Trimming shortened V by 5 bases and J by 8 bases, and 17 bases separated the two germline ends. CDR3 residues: CASSARGSLGTQYF. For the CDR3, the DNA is TGTGCCAGCAGTGCCAGGGGTTCCTTGGGTACGCAGTATTTT.

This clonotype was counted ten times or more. CDR3 sequence reads: CSAIGGDTQYF. The DNA of the CDR3 is TGCAGTGCTATAGGGGGGGATACGCAGTATTTT. The chain employs TRBV20-1 and TRBJ2-3; either TRBD1 or TRBD2 may supply D (6 bases each). Trimming removed 4 bases at V and 6 bases at J, with 8 bases between. Germline CDR1 and CDR2: DFQATT and SNEGSKA (reference sequence). The CDR3 covers 11 residues.

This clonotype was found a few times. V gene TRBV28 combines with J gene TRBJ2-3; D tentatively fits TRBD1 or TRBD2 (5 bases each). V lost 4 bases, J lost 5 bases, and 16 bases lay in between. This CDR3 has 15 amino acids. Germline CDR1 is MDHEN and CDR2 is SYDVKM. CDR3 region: CASSYLGPQRDTQYF. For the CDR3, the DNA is TGTGCCAGCAGTTATTTGGGACCTCAGCGAGATACGCAGTATTTT.

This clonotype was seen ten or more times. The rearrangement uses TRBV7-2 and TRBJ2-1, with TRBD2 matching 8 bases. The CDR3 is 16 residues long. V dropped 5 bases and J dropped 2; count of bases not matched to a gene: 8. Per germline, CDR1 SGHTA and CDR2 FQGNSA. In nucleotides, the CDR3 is TGTGCCAGCAGCGTGCAAAGCGGGAGTACCTACAATGAGCAGTTCTTC. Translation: CASSVQSGSTYNEQFF.